This T cell receptor beta chain was sequenced for a study of T cell repertoires in cytomegalovirus infection. Study as a whole: A matching HLA type, together with CMV infection, was signaled by public TCR beta signatures. Findings and limits, study-wide: Clonotype analysis showed dominance of the ex vivo response by HLA-C-restricted CMV-specific TCR beta clonotypes. Summed frequency of shared TCR beta families picked out CMV carriers who also had the relevant HLA.

This CDR3 is built from 14 residues. The germline CDR1 and CDR2 sequences are SGHVS and FNYEAQ. With regard to this clonotype: Its antigen remains unidentified. The junction does not match germline at one end; this may be a read error.

From the reads, TCRdb called clonotypes with MiXCR, one entry per CDR3 protein. Of some 240,000 distinct CDR3 sequences listed, about a sixth are singletons. V usage is TRBV7-6 and J usage is TRBJ1-3; 8 nucleotides line up with TRBD1. The sequenced material came from CD8+ T cells from PBMCs. The source is a human donor in good health (CMV status not recorded). Some clones in this sample may be carry-over from other donors' samples. The CDR3: CASSAQGAGNTIYF. The CDR3 region has the DNA TGTGCTAGCAGCGCACAGGGGGCTGGAAACACCATATATTTT. Filled out from reference TRBV7-6 and TRBJ1-3, the complete variable domain reads GAGVSQSPRYKVTKRGQDVALRCDPISGHVSLYWYRQALGQGPEFLTYFNYEAQQDKSGLPNDRFSAERPEGSISTLTIQRTEQRDSAMYRCASSAQGAGNTIYFGEGSWLTVV.